The 29 T cell receptor beta chains listed next were all sequenced from one sample in a study of T cells of healthy individuals (dated by TCRdb to the late 2010s). The method behind the library was 5' RACE. Instrument used: Illumina MiSeq. TCRdb itself trimmed the public reads at Q25 with fastp, ran MiXCR and retained productive beta chains. Merged by CDR3 protein, the rows form single entries marked with the most common genes and DNA. Present in this sample are 60,000 to 70,000 distinct CDR3 sequences, 16% of which were seen just once. The ten largest account for about 4.3% of the sample. These TCRs come from a human donor in good health.

This clonotype was observed at least ten times. The genes are TRBV5-1 and TRBJ2-7, with 10 positions matching TRBD2. V lost 3 bases, J lost 3 bases, and 9 bases stayed unmatched. The CDR3 has 16 amino acids. CDR1 and CDR2 from the germline V gene are SGHRS and YFSETQ. In DNA form, the CDR3 reads TGCGCCAGCAGCTCTGGACTAGCGGCGTCCAGCTACGAGCAGTACTTC. Protein sequence: CASSSGLAASSYEQYF.

In this sample, this clonotype turned up many times. The chain uses TRBV6-1 and TRBJ2-7; D is undetermined. Germline CDR1 reads MNHNS; CDR2 reads SASEGT. The CDR3 extends over 11 amino acids. Trimming removed 1 base from V and 12 bases from J, with 10 bases in between. CDR3 sequence: CASSEVSVWYF. In DNA, the CDR3 is TGTGCCAGCAGTGAAGTCAGCGTCTGGTACTTC.

This clonotype was counted many times. The rearrangement links TRBV7-2 to TRBJ2-1; possibly TRBD1 for D (6 bases). Trimming took off 1 base at V and 12 bases at J, with 13 bases between the two ends. This CDR3 comprises 13 residues. Per germline, CDR1 SGHTA and CDR2 FQGNSA. The CDR3 DNA follows: TGTGCCAGCAGCTTAGGGGGGCTTAGGGGGCAGTTCTTC. It specifies CASSLGGLRGQFF.

This clonotype has more than one count but fewer than ten. This chain connects TRBV2 to TRBJ2-2, with 11 bases fitting TRBD2. CDR1 and CDR2 from the germline V gene are SNHLY and FYNNEI. V dropped 6 bases and J dropped 5; count of bases not matched to a gene: 8. There are 16 residues in the CDR3. DNA for the CDR3: TGTGCCAGCAGCGCCCCGGGACTAGCGGTAACCGGGGAGCTGTTTTTT. Its protein is CASSAPGLAVTGELFF.

The chain carries TRBV5-1 and TRBJ1-2; D is ambiguous. The V end was cut by 2 bases, the J end by 4 bases, with 12 bases between. This CDR3 contains 14 residues. From germline, CDR1 is SGHRS and CDR2 YFSETQ. DNA of the CDR3: TGCGCCAGCAGCTTTACAGAGGCGAGCTATGGCTACACCTTC. Translated, it gives CASSFTEASYGYTF.

This clonotype showed up just a few times. V usage is TRBV7-2 and J usage is TRBJ2-3, with D maybe TRBD1 (9 bases). The CDR3 covers 21 residues. V lost 1 base and J lost 0, with 26 bases in between. CDR1 and CDR2 (germline): SGHTA, FQGNSA. The CDR3 is CASSLVLGQGTQRGSTDTQYF. DNA for the CDR3: TGTGCCAGCAGCTTAGTGTTGGGACAGGGAACCCAGCGGGGGAGCACAGATACGCAGTATTTT.

The table lists this clonotype with a few counts. This chain connects TRBV29-1 to TRBJ2-7; 11 bases map to TRBD2. J was trimmed by 2 bases and V by 4 bases; bases with no gene match: 7. The CDR3 length is 15 residues. CDR1 SQVTM and CDR2 ANQGSEA come from the germline V gene. CDR3: CSVAPAGLAAYEQYF. The CDR3 nucleotides are TGCAGCGTTGCACCGGCGGGACTAGCGGCCTACGAGCAGTACTTC.

This clonotype was seen many times. This sequence joins TRBV5-1 and TRBJ1-6; D may be TRBD1 (5 bases). This CDR3 is built from 15 residues. V was trimmed by 0 bases and J by 6 bases, leaving 10 bases between them. From germline, CDR1 is SGHRS and CDR2 YFSETQ. The CDR3 nucleotides read TGCGCCAGCAGCTTGGAGACAGTTCGTAATTCACCCCTCCACTTT. It is translated as CASSLETVRNSPLHF.

This clonotype came up many times. The chain recombines TRBV30 with TRBJ2-7; 10 positions match TRBD2. V trimming: 3 bases; J trimming: 2 bases; junction bases outside the gene matches: 13. Germline lookup yields CDR1 GTSNPN and CDR2 SVGIG (reference sequence). This CDR3 is built from 17 residues. CDR3 bases: TGTGCCTGGAGCATCCGTTATCTAGCGGGAGAACCCTACGAGCAGTACTTC. Translation: CAWSIRYLAGEPYEQYF.

The sample holds many counts of this clonotype. This chain links TRBV3-1 with TRBJ1-1, with 11 nucleotides matching TRBD1. Trimming cost V 0 bases and J 1 base; bases outside gene matches: 16. The CDR3 totals 21 residues. Germline CDR1 LGHDT, CDR2 YNNKEL (reference sequence). CDR3 nucleotides: TGTGCCAGCAGCCAAGAACTTATCAGACTGGGACAGGGGGGACGGAACACTGAAGCTTTCTTT. Translating gives CASSQELIRLGQGGRNTEAFF.

This clonotype has just a few counts. The J gene is TRBJ1-5, the V gene TRBV7-6, with TRBD1 matching over 10 bases. V gave up 4 bases and J gave up 7 bases; unmatched junction bases: 4. The germline CDR1 and CDR2 sequences are SGHVS and FNYEAQ. The CDR3 is 14 residues long. CDR3 amino acids: CASSSGQGLQPQHF. CDR3 in DNA: TGTGCCAGCAGCTCGGGACAGGGGCTCCAGCCCCAGCATTTT. Together with reference TRBV7-6 and TRBJ1-5, the CDR3 gives the full variable domain: GAGVSQSPRYKVTKRGQDVALRCDPISGHVSLYWYRQALGQGPEFLTYFNYEAQQDKSGLPNDRFSAERPEGSISTLTIQRTEQRDSAMYRCASSSGQGLQPQHFGDGTRLSIL.

This clonotype was detected a few times. This sequence joins TRBV28 and TRBJ2-7, with D hard to call. The CDR3 is 13 residues long. V lost 6 bases and J lost 3, with 12 bases in between. Germline CDR1 and CDR2: MDHEN and SYDVKM. CDR3 loop: CASSERVDYEQYF. CDR3 bases: TGTGCCAGCAGCGAACGGGTCGACTACGAGCAGTACTTC. The whole variable domain, filled in from reference TRBV28 and TRBJ2-7, reads DVKVTQSSRYLVKRTGEKVFLECVQDMDHENMFWYRQDPGLGLRLIYFSYDVKMKEKGDIPEGYSVSREKKERFSLILESASTNQTSMYLCASSERVDYEQYFGPGTRLTVT.

This clonotype occurred a few times. The chain has TRBV18 and TRBJ2-1; possible D gene TRBD2, 6 bases. Germline V CDR1 and CDR2: KGHSH, LQKENI. CDR3 size: 16 residues. Between the trimmed V and J ends, which lost 6 bases and 7 bases, there was a span of 22 bases. The CDR3 DNA follows: TGTGCCAGCTCTCGTCCCGGGACTCCGGGGAGGAATGAGCAGTTCTTC. Amino acid sequence: CASSRPGTPGRNEQFF.

This clonotype was counted many times. The chain recombines TRBV11-2 with TRBJ1-1; 7 nucleotides line up with TRBD1. CDR1 and CDR2 from the germline V gene are SGHAT and FQNNGV. The CDR3 contains 16 residues. The V segment lost 1 base and the J segment 4 bases; nucleotides outside the gene matches: 9. The CDR3, as DNA: TGTGCCAGCAGCTTAGCCTCCGGACAGGTTGGCACTGAAGCTTTCTTT. Amino acids: CASSLASGQVGTEAFF.

The genes are TRBV12-3 or TRBV12-4 and TRBJ2-7; the D gene is possibly TRBD2 (5 bases). Trimming left V 3 bases short and J 5 bases short, with 5 bases between. The CDR3 is made up of 11 amino acids. CDR3 bases: TGTGCCAGCAGTTTCGGGGACGAGCAGTACTTC. It specifies CASSFGDEQYF.

This chain connects TRBV7-9 to TRBJ1-5; D may be TRBD1 (6 bases). CDR1 is SEHNR, CDR2 FQNEAQ, per germline (reference sequence). The CDR3 is made up of 15 amino acids. Trimming shortened V by 5 bases and J by 5 bases, and 16 bases separated the two germline ends. The CDR3 nucleotides read TGTGCCAGCAGCCCCACAGGGAAGGTGGATCAGCCCCAGCATTTT. Its translation: CASSPTGKVDQPQHF. Full variable domain (remainder filled in from reference TRBV7-9 and TRBJ1-5): DTGVSQNPRHKITKRGQNVTFRCDPISEHNRLYWYRQTLGQGPEFLTYFQNEAQLEKSRLLSDRFSAERPKGSFSTLEIQRTEQGDSAMYLCASSPTGKVDQPQHFGDGTRLSIL.

Ten or more counts support this clonotype. The gene calls are TRBV29-1 and TRBJ2-1; D gene uncertain. CDR1 and CDR2 from the germline V gene are SQVTM and ANQGSEA. V lost 4 bases to trimming and J lost 5 bases, with 18 bases between them. The CDR3 sequence is 15 residues long. As DNA, the CDR3 is TGCAGCGTTGTGCCGTGGTCAGTTGCCGACAATGAGCAGTTCTTC. Amino acids: CSVVPWSVADNEQFF.

The sample holds many counts of this clonotype. The chain is built from TRBV12-3 or TRBV12-4 and TRBJ1-1; D is undetermined. V dropped 5 bases and J dropped 1 base, with 5 bases sitting between them. This CDR3 comprises 12 residues. CDR3 coding DNA: TGTGCCAGCAGTACCAAGAACACTGAAGCTTTCTTT. This gives the protein CASSTKNTEAFF.

This clonotype was observed at least ten times. This chain links TRBV5-6 with TRBJ1-5; D unresolved. The CDR3 runs 12 residues. Trimming left V 3 bases short and J 5 bases short, with 6 bases between. Germline V gives CDR1 SGHDT, CDR2 YYEEEE. CDR3: CASSSEHQPQHF. The CDR3 bases are TGTGCCAGCAGCTCCGAACATCAGCCCCAGCATTTT. Filled out from reference TRBV5-6 and TRBJ1-5, the complete variable domain reads DAGVTQSPTHLIKTRGQQVTLRCSPKSGHDTVSWYQQALGQGPQFIFQYYEEEERQRGNFPDRFSGHQFPNYSSELNVNALLLGDSALYLCASSSEHQPQHFGDGTRLSIL.

The chain carries TRBV6-5 and TRBJ2-7; 7 nucleotides align to TRBD1. The CDR3 has 15 amino acids. The V gene's germline CDR1 is MNHEY and CDR2 SVGAGI. V lost 2 bases and J lost 0; bases outside the gene matches: 4. CDR3 nucleotides: TGTGCCAGCAGTTACACCGGGACAGCCTCCTACGAGCAGTACTTC. It is translated as CASSYTGTASYEQYF.

In this sample, this clonotype turned up a few times. The gene calls are TRBV13 and TRBJ2-5; 7 bases match TRBD1. This CDR3 comprises 14 residues. From germline, CDR1 is PRHDT and CDR2 FYEKMQ (reference sequence). Trimming took 5 bases from V and 2 from J; bases not matched to a gene: 5. The CDR3 DNA follows: TGTGCCAGCAGCGGGGGACAGAAACAAGAGACCCAGTACTTC. Translation gives CASSGGQKQETQYF.

This clonotype has ten or more counts. The chain links TRBV2 to TRBJ2-5; D gene uncertain. Trimming removed 4 bases at V and 3 bases at J, with 6 bases between. Germline CDR1 is SNHLY and CDR2 is FYNNEI. The length of the CDR3 is 12 residues. This CDR3 is CASSVKKETQYF. DNA for the CDR3: TGTGCCAGCAGTGTAAAGAAAGAGACCCAGTACTTC.

Many counts were recorded for this clonotype. V and J are TRBV6-5 and TRBJ1-6; D call uncertain. Germline V CDR1 and CDR2: MNHEY, SVGAGI. The V and J ends lost 2 bases and 6 bases respectively, with 17 bases between them. The CDR3 is 17 residues long. CDR3 DNA sequence: TGTGCCAGCAGTTACCGGGTTGGGCAGCAAATTAATTCACCCCTCCACTTT. This gives the protein CASSYRVGQQINSPLHF.

Regarding this clonotype: This may arise from a read error, as a much more abundant clone is one base away. The rearrangement uses TRBV7-9 and TRBJ2-5; perhaps TRBD2 as D (5 bases). The CDR3 length is 11 residues. Germline CDR1 is SEHNR and CDR2 is FQNEAQ (reference sequence). CDR3 coding DNA: TGTGCCAGCAGCCCGGAGGAGATCCAGTACTTC. This encodes CASSPEEIQYF.

Ten or more counts support this clonotype. The V call is TRBV5-4, the J call TRBJ2-7, with 8 bases lining up with TRBD2. The ends lost 1 base at V and 2 bases at J; junction bases unmatched: 2. Germline CDR1 and CDR2: SGHNT and YYREEE (reference sequence). The CDR3 has 14 amino acids. The CDR3 loop reads CASSLRLAPYEQYF. For the CDR3, the DNA is TGTGCCAGCAGCTTGAGACTAGCGCCCTACGAGCAGTACTTC.

This clonotype was seen just once. A much larger clone differs by one base, so this may be a read error. The chain carries TRBV12-3 or TRBV12-4 and TRBJ1-3; perhaps TRBD1 as D (5 bases). The ends were cut back, 3 bases at V and 0 bases at J, with 6 bases in the middle. CDR3 size: 14 residues. The CDR3 is CASSLDNSGNTIYF. The CDR3 DNA reads TGTGCCAGCAGTTTGGACAACTCTGGAAACACCATATATTTT.

At least ten counts were recorded for this clonotype. V gene TRBV5-1 combines with J gene TRBJ2-2, with D perhaps TRBD1 (6 bases). Germline CDR1 reads SGHRS; CDR2 reads YFSETQ. There are 15 residues in the CDR3. Between the trimmed V and J ends, which lost 0 bases and 4 bases, there was a span of 10 bases. CDR3 protein: CASSLAEQGTGELFF. CDR3 sequence (DNA): TGCGCCAGCAGCTTGGCCGAACAGGGCACCGGGGAGCTGTTTTTT.

V is TRBV6-4 and J is TRBJ2-2; the D gene is possibly TRBD1 (6 bases). Germline V lookup: CDR1 MRHNA, CDR2 SNTAGT. V dropped 5 bases and J dropped 5 bases, with 15 bases sitting between them. The CDR3 runs to 15 residues. CDR3 coding DNA: TGTGCCAGCAGTCCCGTTGGGGGCGATACCGGGGAGCTGTTTTTT. Residues: CASSPVGGDTGELFF.

V and J are TRBV7-8 and TRBJ2-1; 12 nucleotides agree with TRBD2. V lost 6 bases, J lost 4 bases, and 10 bases stayed unmatched. This CDR3 has 17 residues. Germline CDR1 reads SGHVS; CDR2 reads FQNEAQ. CDR3 DNA sequence: TGTGCCAGCAGTCCCCATGCAACTAGCGGGAGGTACAATGAGCAGTTCTTC. The encoded protein is CASSPHATSGRYNEQFF.